Listed here are 25 T cell receptor beta chains from one sample, sequenced in a study of regulatory T cells in long-lasting Graves disease. Time point described: newly diagnosed GD, antithyroid drugs for less than 3 months. PBMCs were the source of the RNA used for TCR sequencing. Arm-PCR of CDR3 regions with iRepertoire HTBI primers generated TCR beta libraries. A single record per CDR3 protein comes from TCRdb applying MiXCR to the multiplex PCR reads. The sample carries 400,000 to 550,000 distinct CDR3 sequences, approximately 15% recorded once. This sample was also put to use in a study of T cells in Graves' hyperthyroidism and ophthalmopathy.

The sample consisted of peripheral blood mononuclear cells (PBMCs), taken at new diagnosis, from a patient treated with antithyroid drugs. These TCRs come from a woman aged 25 to 45 with Graves disease.

The chain recombines TRBV20-1 with TRBJ1-1, with TRBD1 as a possible D gene (5 bases). Between the trimmed V and J ends, which lost 3 bases and 8 bases, there was a span of 16 bases. This CDR3 has 13 residues. Germline V lookup: CDR1 DFQATT, CDR2 SNEGSKA (reference sequence). CDR3 sequence reads: CSASWGRGQEAFF. CDR3 DNA sequence: TGCAGTGCTAGTTGGGGACGGGGCCAAGAAGCTTTCTTT.

Ten or more counts support this clonotype. The chain employs TRBV6-2 or TRBV6-3 and TRBJ1-1; D ambiguous. Trimming stripped 2 bases from V and 3 bases from J, with 13 bases between. Germline CDR1 reads MNHEY; CDR2 reads SVGEGT. The CDR3 is 15 residues long. The CDR3, as DNA: TGTGCCAGCAGTTACGCCAGTCCGGAGGACACTGAAGCTTTCTTT. Residues: CASSYASPEDTEAFF.

There are many counts of this clonotype. This chain uses TRBV2 with TRBJ2-5; TRBD1 matches at 8 bases. Germline CDR1 reads SNHLY; CDR2 reads FYNNEI. There are 13 residues in the CDR3. V lost 5 bases and J lost 3; bases outside the gene matches: 2. CDR3 amino acids: CASSSGQEETQYF. DNA of the CDR3: TGTGCCAGCAGTTCGGGACAGGAAGAGACCCAGTACTTC. The full variable domain, completed using reference TRBV2 and TRBJ2-5, is EPEVTQTPSHQVTQMGQEVILRCVPISNHLYFYWYRQILGQKVEFLVSFYNNEISEKSEIFDDQFSVERPDGSNFTLKIRSTKLEDSAMYFCASSSGQEETQYFGPGTRLLVL.

This clonotype was counted at least ten times. The V call is TRBV7-9, the J call TRBJ2-1; either TRBD1 or TRBD2 may fit D (5 bases each). This CDR3 contains 14 residues. Trimming pared 3 bases from V and 8 bases from J, leaving 14 bases between. Germline V gene lookup returns CDR1 SEHNR and CDR2 FQNEAQ (reference sequence). DNA for the CDR3: TGTGCCAGCAGCTTTAGGGACCGGAGGTATGAGCAGTTCTTC. Translation: CASSFRDRRYEQFF.

This clonotype was counted many times. This chain links TRBV19 with TRBJ1-2; D is possibly TRBD1 (5 bases). The ends were cut back, 0 bases at V and 8 bases at J, with 10 bases in the middle. From germline, CDR1 is LNHDA and CDR2 SQIVND (reference sequence). The length of the CDR3 is 13 residues. The CDR3 DNA follows: TGTGCCAGTAGTATAGATCCAGGGAACGGCTACACCTTC. The encoded protein is CASSIDPGNGYTF.

A remark on this clonotype: A much larger clone lies a single base off, so this may be a read error. CDR3 DNA sequence: TGTGCCAGCTCACCTAGCAGGATAGGGACTAAAGCTTTCTTT. Translating it yields CASSPSRIGTKAFF. This chain connects TRBV18 to TRBJ1-1; TRBD1 might be the D (5 bases). Germline V gene data show CDR1 as KGHSH and CDR2 as LQKENI. V lost 3 bases and J 9 bases, leaving 17 bases between the germline ends. This CDR3 has 14 amino acids.

Turning to this clonotype: A much more abundant neighbour one base away suggests this may be a read error. The genes are TRBV2 and TRBJ2-7, with D tentatively TRBD1 or TRBD2 (5 bases each). The CDR3 length is 14 residues. The germline CDR1 and CDR2 sequences are SNHLY and FYNNEI. V lost 9 bases to trimming and J lost 0 bases, with 15 bases between them. CDR3 sequence (DNA): TGTGCCAGGTACGGGACGGGGAGCTCCTACGAGCAGTACTTC. Its translation is CARYGTGSSYEQYF.

In this sample, this clonotype turned up many times. The gene calls are TRBV30 and TRBJ2-7, with a weak D call TRBD1 (5 bases). The V gene lost 0 bases and the J gene lost 3 bases, with 9 bases spanning the gap. The CDR3 is made up of 13 amino acids. The germline gives CDR1 GTSNPN, CDR2 SVGIG (reference sequence). CDR3 loop: CAWSVGRDYEQYF. The DNA for the CDR3 is TGTGCCTGGAGTGTAGGCAGGGACTACGAGCAGTACTTC.

This clonotype has a handful of counts. The CDR3 nucleotides are TGTGCCAGCAGCTTACGAATAGGTCCACAGTACAATGAGCAGTTCTTC. Translated, it gives CASSLRIGPQYNEQFF. V gene TRBV7-9 combines with J gene TRBJ2-1; D not certain. Germline V gene data show CDR1 as SEHNR and CDR2 as FQNEAQ (reference sequence). Trimming stripped 2 bases from V and 4 bases from J, with 15 bases between. The CDR3 runs 16 residues.

This clonotype has a count of ten or more. V and J are TRBV5-1 and TRBJ2-2, with D perhaps given as TRBD1 or TRBD2 (5 bases each). CDR1 is SGHRS and CDR2 is YFSETQ in the germline V gene. The CDR3 runs 15 residues. Trimming removed 0 bases from V and 4 bases from J, with 10 bases in between. This CDR3 reads CASSLAGTVTGELFF. The CDR3 DNA follows: TGCGCCAGCAGCTTGGCCGGGACGGTCACCGGGGAGCTGTTTTTT.

The genes are TRBV19 and TRBJ2-6; maybe TRBD1 (5 bases). CDR3 length: 15 residues. CDR1 LNHDA and CDR2 SQIVND come from the germline V gene (reference sequence). The germline V and J ends were trimmed by 8 bases and 2 bases, with 13 bases remaining between them. In DNA, the CDR3 is TGTGCCAGTGGTTACCAGGGTGCTGGGGCCAACGTCCTGACTTTC. Its protein is CASGYQGAGANVLTF.

This clonotype occurred a few times. The chain carries TRBV24-1 and TRBJ2-5, with D perhaps matching TRBD1 (5 bases). The length of the CDR3 is 15 residues. V was pared by 9 bases and J by 5 bases, with 21 bases between. In germline, CDR1 is KGHDR, CDR2 SFDVKD. This CDR3 reads CATAMEQGQRETQYF. CDR3 DNA: TGTGCCACCGCCATGGAGCAGGGTCAACGGGAGACCCAGTACTTC.

This clonotype was detected ten times or more. V usage is TRBV2 and J usage is TRBJ2-3; 14 nucleotides agree with TRBD2. Germline V gene lookup returns CDR1 SNHLY and CDR2 FYNNEI. The trim removed 9 bases at V and 4 bases at J, leaving 9 bases unmatched. The CDR3 spans 16 residues. The CDR3 is CARTRTSGRYPDTQYF. Written as DNA, the CDR3 is TGTGCCAGAACTAGGACTAGCGGGAGGTATCCAGATACGCAGTATTTT.

This clonotype was seen at least ten times. The chain joins TRBV5-1 to TRBJ2-3; D tentatively reads TRBD1 or TRBD2 (6 bases each). The CDR3 is made up of 13 amino acids. Deletions cut 4 bases from V and 6 bases from J, with 12 bases between. The germline V gene encodes CDR1 SGHRS and CDR2 YFSETQ. This CDR3 is CASSRGASDTQYF. Here the CDR3 DNA reads TGCGCCAGCAGCAGGGGGGCGTCGGATACGCAGTATTTT.

CDR3 sequence (DNA): TGTGCCAGCAGCGTATCTGACAGGAGGGAAGCTTTCTTT. Protein product: CASSVSDRREAFF. The rearrangement joins TRBV9 to TRBJ1-1; perhaps TRBD1 as D (6 bases). Looked up from germline, CDR1 is SGDLS and CDR2 is YYNGEE. V lost 1 base, J lost 8 bases, and 12 bases lay in between. The CDR3 has 13 amino acids.

This clonotype occurred many times. CDR3: CASSRAQGRNEQFF. The CDR3 coding sequence is TGTGCCAGCAGTAGAGCCCAGGGCCGAAATGAGCAGTTCTTC. The chain recombines TRBV11-1 with TRBJ2-1; possible D gene TRBD1, 5 bases. V was clipped by 6 bases and J by 7 bases, with 16 bases between them. The germline CDR1 and CDR2 sequences are SGHAT and FQDESV (reference sequence). There are 14 residues in the CDR3.

This clonotype appeared many times. The chain carries TRBV15 and TRBJ2-1; 8 bases fit TRBD2. This CDR3 spans 16 amino acids. Germline-derived CDR1 and CDR2 are LNHNV and YYDKDF (reference sequence). V shed 0 bases, J shed 5 bases, and the junction held 6 bases outside the gene matches. The CDR3, as DNA: TGTGCCACCAGCAGAGAATCAGCGGGGGTGAACAATGAGCAGTTCTTC. Translation: CATSRESAGVNNEQFF.

This chain connects TRBV4-2 to TRBJ2-1; tentative D call: TRBD2 (5 bases). The V gene's germline CDR1 is LGHNA and CDR2 YNFKEQ. V was pared by 1 base and J by 8 bases, with 12 bases between. The CDR3 length is 14 residues. CDR3 residues: CASSQVSEGDEQFF. The DNA of the CDR3 is TGTGCCAGCAGCCAAGTCTCTGAGGGTGATGAGCAGTTCTTC.

This clonotype was counted at least ten times. The CDR3: CASSEGFLYNEQFF. CDR3 nucleotides: TGTGCCAGCAGTGAGGGCTTTCTCTACAATGAGCAGTTCTTC. The genes are TRBV2 and TRBJ2-1; D call uncertain. Trimming left V 3 bases short and J 3 bases short, with 9 bases between. CDR1 and CDR2 (germline): SNHLY, FYNNEI. This CDR3 has 14 residues.

This clonotype was counted many times. The V and J genes are TRBV7-2 and TRBJ2-5; D is uncertain. This CDR3 region has 16 residues. Trimming left V 0 bases short and J 5 bases short, with 16 bases between. CDR1 SGHTA and CDR2 FQGNSA come from the germline V gene. The CDR3 loop is CASSLAAARPGETQYF. The CDR3 coding sequence is TGTGCCAGCAGCTTAGCCGCGGCGAGACCCGGGGAGACCCAGTACTTC.

In this sample, this clonotype turned up a few times. V and J are TRBV5-5 and TRBJ2-6; D is unclear. This CDR3 comprises 16 residues. CDR1 is SGHKS and CDR2 is YYEKEE in the germline V gene (reference sequence). The V end was cut by 4 bases, the J end by 0 bases, with 11 bases between. Here the CDR3 reads CASSKGRSSGANVLTF. In nucleotides, the CDR3 is TGTGCCAGCAGCAAAGGACGTTCCTCTGGGGCCAACGTCCTGACTTTC.

In this sample, this clonotype turned up many times. The V gene is TRBV20-1, the J gene TRBJ2-7; 7 bases fit TRBD2. The CDR3 is made up of 16 amino acids. V gave up 2 bases and J gave up 2 bases; unmatched junction bases: 12. Germline V gene data show CDR1 as DFQATT and CDR2 as SNEGSKA (reference sequence). The CDR3 is CSARSPPELATYEQYF. The CDR3 region has the DNA TGCAGTGCTAGATCCCCCCCCGAACTAGCGACCTACGAGCAGTACTTC.

This rearrangement joins TRBV27 to TRBJ2-2, with a tentative D call TRBD2 (5 bases). Germline CDR1 and CDR2: MNHEY and SMNVEV (reference sequence). V was cut by 3 bases and J by 4 bases, with 9 bases left in between. CDR3 size: 14 residues. CDR3 region: CASSFGRLTGELFF. The CDR3, as DNA: TGTGCCAGCAGTTTTGGGAGACTCACCGGGGAGCTGTTTTTT.

The chain carries TRBV11-2 and TRBJ2-1, with 8 bases lining up with TRBD1. CDR3 length: 16 amino acids. From germline, CDR1 is SGHAT and CDR2 FQNNGV. V lost 4 bases to trimming and J lost 10 bases; unmatched junction nucleotides: 15. CDR3 in amino acids: CASSSIQGAFDVEQFF. The CDR3 DNA reads as TGTGCCAGCAGCTCCATCCAGGGGGCCTTTGATGTAGAGCAGTTCTTC.

As regards this clonotype: At one end, the junction sequence differs from germline, possibly due to a read error. CDR3 DNA sequence: TGCAGTGCTGAAATAGCGGGAACGGATACGCAGTGTTTT. Protein product: CSAEIAGTDTQCF. The V gene is TRBV20-1, the J gene TRBJ2-3, with 8 bases aligning to TRBD2. The germline V gene has CDR1 DFQATT and CDR2 SNEGSKA (reference sequence). This CDR3 has 13 amino acids.